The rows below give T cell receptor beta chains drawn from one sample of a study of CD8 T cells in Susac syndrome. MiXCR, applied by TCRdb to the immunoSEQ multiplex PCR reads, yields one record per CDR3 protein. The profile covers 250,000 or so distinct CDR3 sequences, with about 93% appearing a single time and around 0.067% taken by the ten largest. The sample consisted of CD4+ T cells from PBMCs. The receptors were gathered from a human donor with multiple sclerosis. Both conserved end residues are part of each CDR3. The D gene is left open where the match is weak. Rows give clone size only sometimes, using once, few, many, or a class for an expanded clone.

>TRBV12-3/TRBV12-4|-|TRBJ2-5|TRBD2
TGTGCCAGCACCACGGGGGGTCCCCAAGAGACCCAGTACTTC
CASTTGGPQETQYF
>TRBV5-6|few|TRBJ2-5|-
TGTGCCAGCAGCTTGGCGGGCTTGGGGGAGACCCAGTACTTC
CASSLAGLGETQYF
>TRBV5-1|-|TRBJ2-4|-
TGCGCCAGCAGCTCGGCTGGGTCGGGGAACATTCAGTACTTC
CASSSAGSGNIQYF
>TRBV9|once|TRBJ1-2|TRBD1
TGTGCCAGCAGCCCGACAGGGAGGTTTAGCTACACCTTC
CASSPTGRFSYTF
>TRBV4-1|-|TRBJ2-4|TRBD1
TGCGCCAGCAGCAACGCCGGGACAGGGGTTTCCAAAAACATTCAGTACTTC
CASSNAGTGVSKNIQYF
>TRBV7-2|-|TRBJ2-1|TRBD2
TGTGCCAGCAGCTTAGCGATGGCGGGAGGGTCCTACAATGAGCAGTTCTTC
CASSLAMAGGSYNEQFF
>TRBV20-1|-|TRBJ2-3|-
TGCAGTGCTAGAGGCCCCCCCACAGATACGCAGTATTTT
CSARGPPTDTQYF
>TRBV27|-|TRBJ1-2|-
TGTGCCAGCAGTCCTCGGGGGGCGCGGGGCTACACCTTC
CASSPRGARGYTF
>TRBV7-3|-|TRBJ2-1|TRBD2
TGTGCCAGCAGCCCTTCTAGCGGGGGGCCCCCTTGGGCTGAGCAGTTCTTC
CASSPSSGGPPWAEQFF
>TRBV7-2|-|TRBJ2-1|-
TGTGCCAGCAGCCCCACTAGCCCCAGCTCCTACAATGAGCAGTTCTTC
CASSPTSPSSYNEQFF
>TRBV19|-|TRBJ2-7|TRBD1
TGTGCCAGTAGGGACACCGGGACAGGCCCCGGACGTGGGGAGCAGTACTTC
CASRDTGTGPGRGEQYF
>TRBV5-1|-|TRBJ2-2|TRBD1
TGCGCCAGCAGCCCCAGTTTGAGGGGGCGGACCGGGGAGCTGTTTTTT
CASSPSLRGRTGELFF
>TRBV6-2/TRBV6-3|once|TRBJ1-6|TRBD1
TGTGCCAGCAGCAAGGACAGGGGGCTCTCCTATAATTCACCCCTCCACTTT
CASSKDRGLSYNSPLHF
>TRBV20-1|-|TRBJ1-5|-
TGCAGTGCTAGAGATGACTCAGCGGTCCTATATAGCAATCAGCCCCAGCATTTT
CSARDDSAVLYSNQPQHF
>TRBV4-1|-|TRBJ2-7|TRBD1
TGCGCCAGCAGTTATCGACAGGGGGCTGTTTTGTACGAGCAGTACTTC
CASSYRQGAVLYEQYF
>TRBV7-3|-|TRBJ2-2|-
TGTGCCAGCAGCTTAAGGAGGTCCGGGGAGCTGTTTTTT
CASSLRRSGELFF
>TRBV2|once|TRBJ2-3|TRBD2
TGTGCCAGCAGGGAAAAGGGACTAGCGGGAGAGTCGAGCACAGATACGCAGTATTTT
CASREKGLAGESSTDTQYF
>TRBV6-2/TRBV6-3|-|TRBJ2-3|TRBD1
TGTGCCAGCAGTTACCCCGGGACAGATACAGATACGCAGTATTTT
CASSYPGTDTDTQYF
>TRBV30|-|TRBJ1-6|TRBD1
TGTGCCTGGACCTCGGAGTGGACAGGCAATTCACCCCTCCACTTT
CAWTSEWTGNSPLHF
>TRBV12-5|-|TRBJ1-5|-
TGTGCTAGTGGGCCAGGGGCCCCGACGGCCCAGCATTTT
CASGPGAPTAQHF
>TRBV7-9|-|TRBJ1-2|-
TGTGCCAGCAGCCCTGATTGGATACCTAACTATGGCTACACCTTC
CASSPDWIPNYGYTF
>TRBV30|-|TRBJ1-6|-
TGTGCCTGGAGTTCCGCAGGGGCCAATTCACCCCTCCACTTT
CAWSSAGANSPLHF
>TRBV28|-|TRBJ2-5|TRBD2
TGTGCCAGCAGTCCCCCCGGACTAGCGGGGCCTGGGGAGACCCAGTACTTC
CASSPPGLAGPGETQYF
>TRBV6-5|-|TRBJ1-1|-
TGTGCCAGCTTAGGGGTTAACACTGAAGCTTTCTTT
CASLGVNTEAFF
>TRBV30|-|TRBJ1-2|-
TGTGCCTGGAGCGTAGGGGCGCCGGGCTATGGCTACACCTTC
CAWSVGAPGYGYTF
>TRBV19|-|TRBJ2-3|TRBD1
TGTGCCAGTGGGACAGGGGCCCTCACAGATACGCAGTATTTT
CASGTGALTDTQYF
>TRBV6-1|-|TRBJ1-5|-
TGTGCCAGCAGTGAAGATCGGATAAGAGGACAAATCGGGGGCAATCAGCCCCAGCATTTT
CASSEDRIRGQIGGNQPQHF
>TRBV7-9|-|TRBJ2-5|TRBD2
TGTGCCAGCAGCTTAGGGGCTAGCGGAGAGAGAGAGACCCAGTACTTC
CASSLGASGERETQYF
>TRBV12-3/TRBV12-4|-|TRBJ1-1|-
TGTGCCAGCAGGACCGGAGGGGGGATGAACACTGAAGCTTTCTTT
CASRTGGGMNTEAFF
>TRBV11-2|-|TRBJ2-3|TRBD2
TGTGCCAGCAGCGTCCGGGGGGGCCAAGTTACAGATACGCAGTATTTT
CASSVRGGQVTDTQYF
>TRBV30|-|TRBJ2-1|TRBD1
TGTGCCTGGAGTAAGAAAGGGACAGAAGAGCAGTTCTTC
CAWSKKGTEEQFF
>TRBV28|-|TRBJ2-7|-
TGTGCCAGCAGTTCCATGGGGACGCCGACCGCCTACGAGCAGTACTTC
CASSSMGTPTAYEQYF
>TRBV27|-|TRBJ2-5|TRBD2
TGTGCCAGCAGTTTCCTTGGGCGGGGGGGCGGAGAGACCCAGTACTTC
CASSFLGRGGGETQYF
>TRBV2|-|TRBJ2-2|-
TGTGCCAGCAGCCCGGACGTTCGCGGGGAGCTGTTTTTT
CASSPDVRGELFF
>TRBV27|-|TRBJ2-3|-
TGTGCCAGCAGTTCCTTCGACTGGGGGCCCACAGATACGCAGTATTTT
CASSSFDWGPTDTQYF
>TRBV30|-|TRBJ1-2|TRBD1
TGTGCCTGGAGCGGGACAGGCCACTTTCCAAACTATGGCTACACCTTC
CAWSGTGHFPNYGYTF
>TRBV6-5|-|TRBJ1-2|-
TGTGCCAGCAGTTACTCGGGGGTTCTGAGCGGCTACACCTTC
CASSYSGVLSGYTF
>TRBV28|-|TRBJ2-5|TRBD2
TGTGCCAGCAGCCGCCAGACTAGCGGGGCGGGGGAGACCCAGTACTTC
CASSRQTSGAGETQYF
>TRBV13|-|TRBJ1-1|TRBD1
TGTGCCAGCAGGAGGGGGACAGTTGAAGCTTTCTTT
CASRRGTVEAFF
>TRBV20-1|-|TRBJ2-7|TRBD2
TGCAGTGCTAACTGGGGGCTAGCGGGGGTCTGGGGGCAGTACTTC
CSANWGLAGVWGQYF
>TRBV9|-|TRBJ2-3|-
TGTGCCAGCAGCCTCTTCTCTAGCGCGTCAGATACGCAGTATTTT
CASSLFSSASDTQYF
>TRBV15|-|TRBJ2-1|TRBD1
TGTGCCACCAGCAGGCCCTCGGGGGGGACAGGGGAGGATGAGCAGTTCTTC
CATSRPSGGTGEDEQFF
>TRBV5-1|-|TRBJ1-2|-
TGCGCCAGCAGCCCCGCGATGGGTGAAGATGGCTACACCTTC
CASSPAMGEDGYTF
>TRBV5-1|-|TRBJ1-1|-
TGCGCCAGCAGCTCGGGGGGACTAGTAAACACTGAAGCTTTCTTT
CASSSGGLVNTEAFF
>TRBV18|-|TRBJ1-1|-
TGTGCCAGCTCACAAGGGGCGACACAGAACACTGAAGCTTTCTTT
CASSQGATQNTEAFF
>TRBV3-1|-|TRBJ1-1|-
TGTGCCAGCAGCCAACAGGGGCTAGAAGCTTTCTTT
CASSQQGLEAFF
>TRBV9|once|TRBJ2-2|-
TGTGCCAGCAGCGCCCTTCTAGGCACCGGGGAGCTGTTTTTT
CASSALLGTGELFF
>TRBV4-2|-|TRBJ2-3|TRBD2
TGTGCCAGCAGCCAAGCCCGGGGGGGTTCTCCTAGCACAGATACGCAGTATTTT
CASSQARGGSPSTDTQYF